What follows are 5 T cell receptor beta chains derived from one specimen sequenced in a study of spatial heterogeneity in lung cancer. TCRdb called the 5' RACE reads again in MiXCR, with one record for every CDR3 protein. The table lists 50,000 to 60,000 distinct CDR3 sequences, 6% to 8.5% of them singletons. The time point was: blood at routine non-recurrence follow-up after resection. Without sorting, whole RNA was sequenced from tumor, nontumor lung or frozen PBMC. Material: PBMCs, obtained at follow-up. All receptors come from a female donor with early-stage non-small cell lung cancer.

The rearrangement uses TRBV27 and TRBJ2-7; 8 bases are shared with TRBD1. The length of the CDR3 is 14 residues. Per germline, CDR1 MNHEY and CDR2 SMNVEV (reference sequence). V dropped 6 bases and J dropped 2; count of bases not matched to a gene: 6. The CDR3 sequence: CASRRTGPTYEQYF. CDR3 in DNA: TGTGCCAGCAGACGGACAGGGCCGACCTACGAGCAGTACTTC.

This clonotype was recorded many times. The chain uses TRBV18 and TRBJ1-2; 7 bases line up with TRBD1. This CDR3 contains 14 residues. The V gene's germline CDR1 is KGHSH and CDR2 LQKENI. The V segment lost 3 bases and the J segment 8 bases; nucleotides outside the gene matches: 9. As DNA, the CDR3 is TGTGCCAGCTCACCGACAGGGCTGCGGAGCGGCTACACCTTC. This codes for CASSPTGLRSGYTF.

CDR3 sequence: CASSLTGAETEAFF. In DNA form, the CDR3 reads TGTGCCAGCAGCCTGACCGGGGCTGAAACTGAAGCTTTCTTT. The V call is TRBV7-2, the J call TRBJ1-1, with a weak D call TRBD1 (5 bases). CDR1 is SGHTA, CDR2 FQGNSA, per germline. V lost 5 bases and J 5 bases, leaving 15 bases between the germline ends. The CDR3 contains 14 residues.

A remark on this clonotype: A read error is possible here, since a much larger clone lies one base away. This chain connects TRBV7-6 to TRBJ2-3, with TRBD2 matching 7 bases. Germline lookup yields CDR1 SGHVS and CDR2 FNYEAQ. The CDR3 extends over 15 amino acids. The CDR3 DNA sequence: TGTGACAGCAGCCATATGACTAGCAGCACAGATACGCAGTATTTT. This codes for CDSSHMTSSTDTQYF.

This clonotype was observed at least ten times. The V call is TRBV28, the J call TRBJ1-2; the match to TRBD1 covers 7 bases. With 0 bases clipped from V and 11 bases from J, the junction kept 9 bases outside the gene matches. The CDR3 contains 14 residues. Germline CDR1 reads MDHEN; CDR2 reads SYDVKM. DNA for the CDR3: TGTGCCAGCAGTTTATGGGGACAGAGGACGAGGTACACCTTC. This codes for CASSLWGQRTRYTF.